The TCR beta chain under discussion was sequenced for a study of T cell repertoires in cytomegalovirus infection. Turning to the study itself: CMV infection together with matching HLA type was indicated by public TCR beta signatures. Points from the study as a whole: Dominating the ex vivo response were HLA-C-restricted CMV-specific TCR beta clonotypes. CMV carriers having the relevant HLA were flagged by cumulative public TCR beta family frequency.

This clonotype has more than one count but fewer than ten. Its antigen is still unknown. MiXCR was run by TCRdb on the reads, yielding one entry per CDR3 protein. The data hold approximately 400,000 distinct CDR3 sequences, with roughly a third observed a single time. The receptor was isolated from a human donor in good health (CMV status not recorded). Some clones in this sample may be carry-over from other donors' samples. Source material: PBMCs.

The CDR3 spells CASSPGQGADQPQHF. Written as DNA, the CDR3 is TGTGCCAGCAGCCCGGGACAGGGGGCCGATCAGCCCCAGCATTTT. The J gene is TRBJ1-5, the V gene TRBV12-3 or TRBV12-4; 12 nucleotides align to TRBD1. The V gene end was trimmed by 6 bases and the J gene end by 5 bases; junction bases not matched to a gene: 5. CDR3 size: 15 residues.